This TCR beta chain emerged from a study of blood T cell repertoires in COVID-19. Looking at the study overall: T cells, B-cell-depleted T cells, or PBMCs supplied cDNA or gDNA.

The repertoire was sequenced with immunoSEQ multiplex PCR; TCRdb's copy has only in-frame clones and lacks some. The sample yields about 190,000 clones, roughly 79% seen once. Sequencing was done on a sample of peripheral blood. This clonotype was obtained from a woman in her 70s with acute or convalescent COVID-19.

CDR3 residues: CASSQDSLSYNEQFF. CDR3 nucleotides: TGTGCCAGCAGCCAAGACTCCCTCTCCTACAATGAGCAGTTCTTC. The chain couples TRBV3-1 (or the pseudogene TRBV3-2) to TRBJ2-1; D gene unclear. Deletions cut 0 bases from V and 0 bases from J, with 6 bases between. The CDR3 sequence is 15 residues long. The germline V gene has CDR1 LGHDT and CDR2 YNNKEL (reference sequence).